This T cell receptor beta chain was profiled in a study of memory CD4+ T cells and cytomegalovirus serostatus. The CDR3 totals 13 residues. The V gene's germline CDR1 is SEHNR and CDR2 FQNEAQ (reference sequence). Trimming removed 6 bases from V and 6 bases from J, with 15 bases in between. Repertoires were generated with immunoSEQ multiplex PCR, while TCRdb's copy carries only in-frame clones and drops some. The sample yields 40,000 or so clones, around three quarters seen once. Single viable CD3+CD4+CD8-CD45RO+ cells were sorted as the memory CD4+ T cells. The TCR comes from an adult in good health and CMV-seronegative. Sequencing was performed on memory CD4+ T cells from blood. The chain recombines TRBV7-9 with TRBJ2-7; weak D call: TRBD1 (6 bases). CDR3 nucleotides: TGTGCCAGCAGTACCTGGACAGCCCGCGAGCAGTACTTC. The encoded protein is CASSTWTAREQYF.